This passage covers 12 T cell receptor beta chains from one sample sequenced in a study of shared clonotypes between healthy human individuals. Produced via immunoSEQ multiplex PCR; TCRdb's table is partial and in-frame only. Here the sample spans roughly 2,000,000 clones, around 93% being singletons. CD45RO-negative CD8 cells positively selected for CCR7 made up the naive population, which excluded terminally differentiated effector memory CD45RA+ cells. Sequenced: naive CD8+ T cells from PBMCs. The receptors originated from a man between 18 and 29 years old in good health. Some clones in this sample may be carry-over from other donors' samples.

The rearrangement uses TRBV15 and TRBJ2-7, with D uncertain. V was clipped by 6 bases and J by 4 bases, with 19 bases between them. This CDR3 comprises 15 residues. Germline loops: CDR1 LNHNV, CDR2 YYDKDF (reference sequence). CDR3 DNA: TGTGCCACCAGACTTAGGGCAGGAATTGGGTACGAGCAGTACTTC. It is translated as CATRLRAGIGYEQYF.

This chain connects TRBV9 to TRBJ2-1; 8 bases match TRBD2. The CDR3 runs to 14 residues. CDR1 and CDR2 (germline): SGDLS, YYNGEE. V lost 4 bases, J lost 7 bases, and 7 bases stayed unmatched. The CDR3 DNA follows: TGTGCCAGCAGCCCCGGGACTAGTCGGAATGAGCAGTTCTTC. This gives the protein CASSPGTSRNEQFF.

To note about this clone: Other nucleotide sequences from this sample produce the same CDR3. The rearrangement uses TRBV7-2 and TRBJ2-1, with D unresolved. CDR3 size: 11 residues. V lost 6 bases to trimming and J lost 7 bases, with 7 bases between them. From germline, CDR1 is SGHTA and CDR2 FQGNSA. CDR3 coding DNA: TGTGCCAGCAGAGTTGGGAATGAGCAGTTCTTC. Its translation: CASRVGNEQFF.

Worth noting for this clone: This specimen includes other DNA sequences encoding the same CDR3. The chain links TRBV27 to TRBJ2-7, with D unclear. Germline V lookup: CDR1 MNHEY, CDR2 SMNVEV (reference sequence). The V end lost 0 bases, the J end lost 3 bases, and 6 bases lay between the germline ends. The CDR3 length is 13 residues. The DNA for the CDR3 is TGTGCCAGCAGTTTATCTGCCAGCTACGAGCAGTACTTC. Protein product: CASSLSASYEQYF.

The J gene is TRBJ2-3, the V gene TRBV27, with D tentatively TRBD1 (6 bases). CDR1 is MNHEY and CDR2 is SMNVEV in the germline V gene (reference sequence). Trimming stripped 6 bases from V and 4 bases from J, with 17 bases between. This CDR3 contains 15 residues. CDR3 coding DNA: TGTGCCAGCAGCGCCGGGACACGATTGTCAGATACGCAGTATTTT. Encoded protein: CASSAGTRLSDTQYF.

This clone was recorded once. V is TRBV5-3 and J is TRBJ1-4, with a tentative D call TRBD1 (6 bases). TRBV5-3 is an ORF, and what it does is uncertain. Trimming stripped 6 bases from V and 5 bases from J, with 14 bases between. There are 14 residues in the CDR3. CDR3 nucleotide sequence: TGTGCCAGAAACATCACGGGACACAATGAAAAACTGTTTTTT. Its translation: CARNITGHNEKLFF.

The CDR3 reads CASSQESSGENYEQYF. The CDR3 coding sequence is TGTGCCAGCAGCCAAGAAAGTAGCGGAGAGAACTACGAGCAGTACTTC. The chain is built from TRBV4-2 and TRBJ2-7; TRBD2 is a possible D gene (6 bases). The germline CDR1 and CDR2 sequences are LGHNA and YNFKEQ. The CDR3 extends over 16 amino acids. The germline V and J ends were trimmed by 0 bases and 3 bases, with 15 bases remaining between them.

The V and J genes are TRBV6-6 and TRBJ1-1; D gene unclear. Deletions cut 2 bases from V and 1 base from J, with 8 bases between. The CDR3 has 14 amino acids. The germline CDR1 and CDR2 sequences are MNHNY and SVGAGI (reference sequence). The CDR3 region is CASSYNRGNTEAFF. The CDR3 DNA reads TGTGCCAGCAGTTACAACCGGGGGAACACTGAAGCTTTCTTT.

This chain uses TRBV2 with TRBJ2-5; 7 bases fit TRBD2. Looked up from germline, CDR1 is SNHLY and CDR2 is FYNNEI. The V gene end was trimmed by 1 base and the J gene end by 3 bases; junction bases not matched to a gene: 5. The CDR3 sequence is 15 residues long. CDR3 sequence: CASSEGGLAEETQYF. The CDR3 bases are TGTGCCAGCAGTGAAGGAGGGCTAGCGGAAGAGACCCAGTACTTC.

The V and J genes are TRBV10-2 and TRBJ2-3, with TRBD2 matching 7 bases. Per germline, CDR1 WSHSY and CDR2 SAAADI. Trimming removed 3 bases from V and 0 bases from J; junction bases left unmatched: 3. This CDR3 has 15 residues. The CDR3 DNA reads TGCGCCAGCAGTGATAGTAGCGGGAGCACAGATACGCAGTATTTT. Residues: CASSDSSGSTDTQYF.

The CDR3 coding sequence is TGTGCCAGCAGCAAAGGCCAGGCCTCCTACGAGCAGTACTTC. It yields the protein CASSKGQASYEQYF. The chain uses TRBV21-1 and TRBJ2-7; no check of the table's D call, TRBD1, against the DNA was made. TRBV21-1 is classified as a pseudogene. The CDR3 covers 14 residues.

J is TRBJ1-4 and V is TRBV4-1; no clear D. The CDR3 is made up of 17 amino acids. CDR1 MGHRA and CDR2 YSYEKL come from the germline V gene. V lost 0 bases to trimming and J lost 4 bases, with 15 bases between them. The CDR3 here is CASSQETAATFNEKLFF. The DNA of the CDR3 is TGCGCCAGCAGCCAAGAAACGGCGGCGACTTTTAATGAAAAACTGTTTTTT.